The T cell receptor (beta chain) under discussion was sequenced for a study of patients and donors after allogeneic stem cell transplantation. The V gene lost 5 bases and the J gene lost 4 bases, with 12 bases spanning the gap. The CDR3 sequence is 14 residues long. CDR1 is LGHNA and CDR2 is YNFKEQ in the germline V gene. This clonotype was counted a few times. TCRdb processed the RT-PCR reads anew with MiXCR; each CDR3 protein has one entry. Of about 150,000 distinct CDR3 sequences in the sample, over 35% were seen once. Sequencing was done on a sample of blood, either unsorted or a sorted T cell fraction (not recorded which). The gene calls are TRBV4-2 and TRBJ1-5, with D possibly being TRBD1 (6 bases). The sequence was collected from a human donor who was either an allogeneic HSCT recipient or a stem cell or donor lymphocyte infusion donor (not recorded which). It is not recorded whose cells these are; they may come from a transplant donor. The CDR3 reads CASSAQGPNQPQHF. CDR3 DNA: TGTGCCAGCAGCGCACAGGGCCCTAATCAGCCCCAGCATTTT.